The 19 T cell receptor beta chains below all came from one sample that was sequenced in a study of shared clonotypes between healthy human individuals. The table came from immunoSEQ multiplex PCR; TCRdb's copy has only in-frame clones and leaves some out. The sample lists fewer than 1 million clones, 90% to 98% seen once, with about 0.25% in the top ten. Only CD45RO-negative cells positively selected for CCR7 counted as naive CD8 cells, so terminally differentiated effector memory CD45RA+ cells were excluded. The sample comprised naive CD8+ T cells sorted from blood. Receptors originate from a man aged 25 to 40 in good health.

Regarding this clone: The junction differs from germline at one of its ends, possibly a read error. V gene TRBV7-6 combines with J gene TRBJ2-1; TRBD1 might be the D (6 bases). The germline V gene encodes CDR1 SGHVS and CDR2 FNYEAQ. The CDR3 spans 13 residues. This chain's CDR3 is CASSLVGPGVQFF. In nucleotides, the CDR3 is TGTGCCAGCAGTTTAGTTGGTCCAGGGGTACAGTTCTTC.

Note on this clone: Other DNA sequences of this sample code for an identical CDR3. The chain recombines TRBV27 with TRBJ2-2; D remains unclear. Germline V gene lookup returns CDR1 MNHEY and CDR2 SMNVEV (reference sequence). Trimming shortened V by 2 bases and J by 1 base, and 5 bases separated the two germline ends. The CDR3 is made up of 14 amino acids. This CDR3 is CASSLGRNTGELFF. The CDR3 nucleotides read TGTGCCAGCAGTTTAGGACGGAACACCGGGGAGCTGTTTTTT.

Regarding this clone: Other DNA sequences in the same sample also yield this CDR3. The rearrangement links TRBV9 to TRBJ2-1; TRBD2 is a possible D gene (6 bases). The CDR3 has 15 amino acids. With 0 bases removed from V and 3 bases from J, the gap between germline ends came to 10 bases. Looked up from germline, CDR1 is SGDLS and CDR2 is YYNGEE. The CDR3 loop reads CASSVAGVDYNEQFF. The CDR3 nucleotides read TGTGCCAGCAGCGTAGCGGGGGTCGACTACAATGAGCAGTTCTTC.

This CDR3 is CASSQDGAGRSYNEQFF. CDR3 coding DNA: TGTGCCAGCAGCCAAGACGGGGCAGGGCGCTCCTACAATGAGCAGTTCTTC. This chain connects TRBV14 to TRBJ2-1; D is tentatively TRBD1 or TRBD2 (5 bases each). CDR1 and CDR2 from the germline V gene are SGHDN and FVKESK. The CDR3 length is 17 residues. With 0 bases removed from V and 0 bases from J, the gap between germline ends came to 12 bases.

This sequence joins TRBV27 and TRBJ2-7; 11 nucleotides line up with TRBD1. V was pared by 6 bases and J by 3 bases, with 7 bases of the junction left unmatched. Germline assignment: CDR1 MNHEY and CDR2 SMNVEV (reference sequence). The CDR3 totals 15 residues. The CDR3 DNA is TGTGCCAGCAGGCGTTCGGGACAGGGGGACTACGAGCAGTACTTC. Protein product: CASRRSGQGDYEQYF.

This clone came up once. The rearrangement joins TRBV7-2 to TRBJ2-7; D is unclear. Trimming left V 5 bases short and J 6 bases short, with 14 bases between. This CDR3 is built from 13 residues. Germline lookup yields CDR1 SGHTA and CDR2 FQGNSA. The DNA for the CDR3 is TGTGCCAGCAGCCAACACGCCGCCTCCGAGCAGTACTTC. Protein product: CASSQHAASEQYF. Using reference TRBV7-2 and TRBJ2-7 for the parts outside the CDR3, the full variable domain is GAGVSQSPSNKVTEKGKDVELRCDPISGHTALYWYRQSLGQGLEFLIYFQGNSAPDKSGLPSDRFSAERTGGSVSTLTIQRTQQEDSAVYLCASSQHAASEQYFGPGTRLTVT.

This chain uses TRBV25-1 with TRBJ2-5, with TRBD2 as a possible D gene (6 bases). Germline values: CDR1 MGHDK, CDR2 SYGVNS. The CDR3 consists of 15 residues. The V gene lost 1 base and the J gene lost 2 bases, with 11 bases spanning the gap. CDR3 sequence (DNA): TGTGCCAGCAGTGAATGGTCAAGCGGGCAAGAGACCCAGTACTTC. This encodes CASSEWSSGQETQYF.

The J gene is TRBJ2-3, the V gene TRBV29-1; no reliable D call. Germline V gene sequence: CDR1 SQVTM, CDR2 ANQGSEA. V dropped 5 bases and J dropped 0 bases, with 9 bases sitting between them. The CDR3 sequence is 13 residues long. CDR3 nucleotides: TGCAGCGTTAGTGGGTCTAGCACAGATACGCAGTATTTT. Its translation: CSVSGSSTDTQYF.

This chain uses TRBV27 with TRBJ2-1; weak D call: TRBD2 (5 bases). CDR3 length: 12 amino acids. Trimming left V 4 bases short and J 7 bases short, with 8 bases between. Germline CDR1 and CDR2: MNHEY and SMNVEV (reference sequence). The DNA of the CDR3 is TGTGCCAGCAGTTGGAGGTTGAATGAGCAGTTCTTC. Its protein product is CASSWRLNEQFF.

This chain uses TRBV27 with TRBJ2-1; 10 bases map to TRBD2. Germline V gene data show CDR1 as MNHEY and CDR2 as SMNVEV (reference sequence). The CDR3 has 19 residues. V dropped 2 bases and J dropped 4; count of bases not matched to a gene: 14. DNA of the CDR3: TGTGCCAGCAGTTTACCCCGTCGGGGACTAGCGAGTAGATACAATGAGCAGTTCTTC. Protein product: CASSLPRRGLASRYNEQFF.

The chain uses TRBV14 and TRBJ2-1; 10 bases fit TRBD2. The germline CDR1 and CDR2 sequences are SGHDN and FVKESK. The CDR3 is made up of 14 amino acids. The trim removed 4 bases at V and 6 bases at J, leaving 3 bases unmatched. CDR3 amino acids: CASSPWTSGNEQFF. Written as DNA, the CDR3 is TGTGCCAGCAGCCCCTGGACTAGCGGCAATGAGCAGTTCTTC. Complete variable domain (other parts from reference TRBV14 and TRBJ2-1): EAGVTQFPSHSVIEKGQTVTLRCDPISGHDNLYWYRRVMGKEIKFLLHFVKESKQDESGMPNNRFLAERTGGTYSTLKVQPAELEDSGVYFCASSPWTSGNEQFFGPGTRLTVL.

The V call is TRBV7-6, the J call TRBJ2-7; D may be TRBD1 or TRBD2 (6 bases each). Per the germline V gene, CDR1 is SGHVS and CDR2 is FNYEAQ. The CDR3 contains 15 residues. V lost 4 bases and J lost 5, with 18 bases in between. The CDR3 nucleotides are TGTGCCAGCAGCTCTCCAGGAGGGGGGCCCAACGAGCAGTACTTC. Protein sequence: CASSSPGGGPNEQYF.

The chain is built from TRBV4-1 and TRBJ1-5; no clear D. Trimming shortened V by 1 base and J by 5 bases, and 6 bases separated the two germline ends. The CDR3 covers 13 residues. The germline V gene has CDR1 MGHRA and CDR2 YSYEKL. The CDR3, as DNA: TGCGCCAGCAGCCAAGCCCTCTATCAGCCCCAGCATTTT. Translating gives CASSQALYQPQHF.

This clone was counted a single time. The chain recombines TRBV21-1 with TRBJ2-7. TRBV21-1 corresponds to a pseudogene. The CDR3 totals 14 residues. CDR3 nucleotide sequence: TGTGCCAGCAGCAAAGAGGACCGATCCTACGAGCAGTACTTC. Translation gives CASSKEDRSYEQYF.

J is TRBJ2-1 and V is TRBV5-1; 8 nucleotides align to TRBD2. CDR3 length: 19 residues. Germline V gene sequence: CDR1 SGHRS, CDR2 YFSETQ. V was clipped by 2 bases and J by 12 bases; unmatched bases: 25. CDR3 sequence: CASSFEYPVSGDPGDAQFF. As DNA, the CDR3 is TGCGCCAGCAGCTTCGAATATCCCGTTAGCGGGGACCCAGGGGATGCGCAGTTCTTC.

The chain uses TRBV9 and TRBJ2-7, with unresolved D. Germline V gene sequence: CDR1 SGDLS, CDR2 YYNGEE. With 0 bases removed from V and 2 bases from J, the gap between germline ends came to 9 bases. This CDR3 has 14 amino acids. The CDR3 is CASSVGHGPYEQYF. CDR3 bases: TGTGCCAGCAGCGTAGGACACGGCCCCTACGAGCAGTACTTC. The full variable domain, its missing parts supplied by reference TRBV9 and TRBJ2-7, is DSGVTQTPKHLITATGQRVTLRCSPRSGDLSVYWYQQSLDQGLQFLIQYYNGEERAKGNILERFSAQQFPDLHSELNLSSLELGDSALYFCASSVGHGPYEQYFGPGTRLTVT.

The gene calls are TRBV11-2 and TRBJ2-7; D not resolved. Trimming took 3 bases from V and 0 from J, leaving 9 bases between them. In germline, CDR1 is SGHAT, CDR2 FQNNGV. The CDR3 is 14 residues long. This CDR3 reads CASSFSRPSYEQYF. CDR3 coding DNA: TGTGCCAGCAGCTTTAGTCGCCCCTCCTACGAGCAGTACTTC.

The chain recombines TRBV9 with TRBJ2-1; possible D gene TRBD1, 6 bases. This CDR3 region has 15 residues. CDR1 and CDR2 (germline): SGDLS, YYNGEE. Trimming shortened V by 5 bases and J by 2 bases, and 14 bases separated the two germline ends. For the CDR3, the DNA is TGTGCCAGCAGTCCCAACGGACAGACCTACAATGAGCAGTTCTTC. It specifies CASSPNGQTYNEQFF. The full variable domain, completed using reference TRBV9 and TRBJ2-1, is DSGVTQTPKHLITATGQRVTLRCSPRSGDLSVYWYQQSLDQGLQFLIQYYNGEERAKGNILERFSAQQFPDLHSELNLSSLELGDSALYFCASSPNGQTYNEQFFGPGTRLTVL.

The gene calls are TRBV29-1 and TRBJ1-3; D is perhaps TRBD1 (5 bases). Trimming shortened V by 6 bases and J by 2 bases, and 11 bases separated the two germline ends. The CDR3 length is 13 residues. Germline values: CDR1 SQVTM, CDR2 ANQGSEA. The CDR3 DNA follows: TGCAGCGTCGGGGGAGGGACTGGAAACACCATATATTTT. Its translation: CSVGGGTGNTIYF.